This record covers a single TCR beta chain. The antigen is unknown. This sample is drawn from a study of STAT5B mutations in CD4+ large granular lymphocyte leukemia. Regarding the study as a whole: 8/27 top patient clones versus 2/35 control clones were TRBV06-family. CD4-sorted patient repertoires seemed more clonal than healthy CD4+ repertoires.

Controls came from buffy coats of healthy blood donors. As processed by the authors: The detection floor for productive clonotype frequency was 2.59 x 10-5. Assay: immunoSEQ multiplex PCR; the TCRdb copy retains only in-frame clones and omits some. The V and J calls and clone size were taken over from that table, and D and trimming were inferred from the DNA. The sample includes under 35,000 clones, around four fifths of them seen just once. Unmatched junction bases numbered 10, after V lost 4 bases and J lost 2 bases. The germline V gene has CDR1 SGHDT and CDR2 YYEEEE. This CDR3 spans 16 amino acids.

Sequenced material: CD4+ T cells from blood buffy coats. This receptor was taken from a human donor in good health. The chain employs TRBV5-6 and TRBJ1-1; 8 bases agree with TRBD1. The CDR3 here is CASSRWTGHLNTEAFF. CDR3 nucleotide sequence: TGTGCCAGCAGCCGCTGGACAGGGCATCTAAACACTGAAGCTTTCTTT.